The 29 T cell receptor beta chains given below trace back to one sample, sequenced in a study of blood T cell repertoires in COVID-19. The method was immunoSEQ multiplex PCR; TCRdb's version includes in-frame clones alone and lacks a portion of them. The sample yields roughly 520,000 clones, roughly 90% seen once. The sequenced sample was PBMCs or T cells enriched from blood (not recorded which). These receptor sequences come from a woman aged 40 to 49 who had recovered from COVID-19.

This clone was detected only once. The J gene is TRBJ1-2, the V gene TRBV6-1; the D gene is possibly TRBD1 (5 bases). This CDR3 has 15 residues. The V end lost 0 bases, the J end lost 0 bases, and 8 bases lay between the germline ends. Germline V CDR1 and CDR2: MNHNS, SASEGT. This CDR3 is CASSEAIGANYGYTF. The DNA of the CDR3 is TGTGCCAGCAGTGAAGCTATAGGGGCTAACTATGGCTACACCTTC.

V gene TRBV5-1 combines with J gene TRBJ1-3, with D perhaps TRBD1 (6 bases). CDR1 and CDR2 (germline): SGHRS, YFSETQ. The length of the CDR3 is 16 residues. V lost 0 bases and J 0 bases, leaving 10 bases between the germline ends. The CDR3 loop reads CASSLAGVTSGNTIYF. The CDR3, as DNA: TGCGCCAGCAGCTTGGCAGGGGTTACCTCTGGAAACACCATATATTTT.

The CDR3 region is CASSQGGLAGEREQFF. The CDR3 DNA reads TGTGCCAGCAGCCAAGGTGGGTTAGCGGGAGAACGTGAGCAGTTCTTC. The chain uses TRBV3-1 (or the pseudogene TRBV3-2) and TRBJ2-1; 9 nucleotides align to TRBD2. Trimming took 1 base from V and 9 from J; bases not matched to a gene: 10. CDR3 length: 16 residues. Germline V CDR1 and CDR2: LGHDT, YNNKEL (reference sequence).

The chain links TRBV5-1 to TRBJ2-4; 9 bases align to TRBD1. There are 15 residues in the CDR3. V trimming: 0 bases; J trimming: 11 bases; junction bases outside the gene matches: 9. Germline V lookup: CDR1 SGHRS, CDR2 YFSETQ. The CDR3 coding sequence is TGCGCCAGCAGCTTGGGGGACAGGGAGGTTCAGCTTCAGTACTTC. Translating gives CASSLGDREVQLQYF.

The V and J genes are TRBV20-1 and TRBJ2-1; perhaps TRBD2 as D (6 bases). This CDR3 region has 11 residues. Looked up from germline, CDR1 is DFQATT and CDR2 is SNEGSKA (reference sequence). Trimming removed 3 bases at V and 8 bases at J, with 8 bases between. For the CDR3, the DNA is TGCAGTGCTAGCCGGAGGGATGAGCAGTTCTTC. Its protein is CSASRRDEQFF.

CDR3 amino acids: CASMTDRLRYGYTF. In DNA, the CDR3 is TGTGCCAGCATGACGGACAGGTTACGCTATGGCTACACCTTC. This sequence joins TRBV6-5 and TRBJ1-2; 7 bases agree with TRBD1. CDR3 length equals 14 residues. Trimming took 7 bases from V and 4 from J; bases not matched to a gene: 9. Germline V lookup: CDR1 MNHEY, CDR2 SVGAGI.

This chain links TRBV7-9 with TRBJ2-2; 10 nucleotides agree with TRBD2. Germline trimming cut 4 bases from V and 6 bases from J; bases unmatched to any gene: 8. The CDR3 runs to 16 residues. Germline V gives CDR1 SEHNR, CDR2 FQNEAQ (reference sequence). This CDR3 reads CASSSRIAGGPGELFF. In nucleotides, the CDR3 is TGTGCCAGCAGCTCACGTATAGCGGGAGGACCCGGGGAGCTGTTTTTT. The full variable domain, its missing parts supplied by reference TRBV7-9 and TRBJ2-2, is DTGVSQNPRHKITKRGQNVTFRCDPISEHNRLYWYRQTLGQGPEFLTYFQNEAQLEKSRLLSDRFSAERPKGSFSTLEIQRTEQGDSAMYLCASSSRIAGGPGELFFGEGSRLTVL.

This chain joins TRBV6-5 and TRBJ2-7; possible D gene TRBD2, 5 bases. V was pared by 5 bases and J by 3 bases, with 11 bases between. In germline, CDR1 is MNHEY, CDR2 SVGAGI. The CDR3 runs to 13 residues. The CDR3 loop is CASSRHRGYEQYF. As DNA, the CDR3 is TGTGCCAGCAGTAGACACCGGGGCTACGAGCAGTACTTC.

The rearrangement links TRBV6-5 to TRBJ1-2; D is possibly TRBD1 (6 bases). This CDR3 contains 13 residues. V lost 11 bases to trimming and J lost 1 base, with 14 bases between them. The germline V gene has CDR1 MNHEY and CDR2 SVGAGI. CDR3 residues: CAVRQDLNYGYTF. The CDR3 DNA is TGTGCCGTCCGACAGGACCTTAACTATGGCTACACCTTC.

The rearrangement uses TRBV7-9 and TRBJ1-4; D is unresolved. Germline assignment: CDR1 SEHNR and CDR2 FQNEAQ (reference sequence). V shed 4 bases and J shed 10 bases, with 10 bases lying between them. This CDR3 region has 12 residues. The CDR3 region is CASSSEVAKLFF. The CDR3, as DNA: TGTGCCAGCAGCTCCGAGGTCGCAAAACTGTTTTTT.

The chain uses TRBV10-1 and TRBJ1-3, with D possibly being TRBD1 (6 bases). The germline V and J ends were trimmed by 0 bases and 1 base, with 13 bases remaining between them. The CDR3 contains 17 residues. Germline loops: CDR1 WNHNN, CDR2 SYGVQD (reference sequence). The CDR3 nucleotides are TGCGCCAGCAGTGAGTCAGGCGGGGGCCAATCTGGAAACACCATATATTTT. Translating gives CASSESGGGQSGNTIYF.

DNA of the CDR3: TGTGCCAGCAGCTCAGAGGCGGTCCTCAATGAGCAGTTCTTC. This sequence encodes CASSSEAVLNEQFF. The chain combines TRBV11-3 with TRBJ2-1; no definite D call. Germline-derived CDR1 and CDR2 are SGHNT and YENEEA. V was clipped by 4 bases and J by 6 bases, with 13 bases between them. This CDR3 has 14 residues.

In this sample, this clone turned up once. The rearrangement joins TRBV30 to TRBJ1-2, with D perhaps matching TRBD1 (6 bases). The CDR3 contains 13 residues. Germline CDR1 and CDR2: GTSNPN and SVGIG (reference sequence). Trimming shortened V by 8 bases and J by 6 bases, and 19 bases separated the two germline ends. In nucleotides, the CDR3 is TGTGCCCGATCTTCGGGGCAGGGGAATGGCTACACCTTC. Its translation: CARSSGQGNGYTF.

The CDR3 nucleotides are TGTGCCAGCAGCGTACAGGGGGGAGGCACTGAAGCTTTCTTT. Encoded protein: CASSVQGGGTEAFF. The genes are TRBV2 and TRBJ1-1; TRBD1 matches 8 bases. Germline V lookup: CDR1 SNHLY, CDR2 FYNNEI. The trim removed 6 bases at V and 4 bases at J, leaving 7 bases unmatched. This CDR3 has 14 residues.

The chain uses TRBV3-1 (or the pseudogene TRBV3-2) and TRBJ1-1, with a possible D match to TRBD1 (5 bases). Germline V gene sequence: CDR1 LGHDT, CDR2 YNNKEL (reference sequence). This CDR3 has 16 amino acids. The ends were cut back, 2 bases at V and 5 bases at J, with 18 bases in the middle. The DNA of the CDR3 is TGTGCCAGCAGCCAATGGGTAGGGGCCAGGCGGACTGAAGCTTTCTTT. It specifies CASSQWVGARRTEAFF.

This clone showed up just a few times. The chain carries TRBV5-6 and TRBJ2-2; 7 positions agree with TRBD1. In germline, CDR1 is SGHDT, CDR2 YYEEEE. The CDR3 consists of 15 residues. Germline trimming cut 0 bases from V and 5 bases from J; bases unmatched to any gene: 4. Here the CDR3 reads CASSLDRGTTGELFF. As DNA, the CDR3 is TGTGCCAGCAGCTTGGACAGGGGCACAACCGGGGAGCTGTTTTTT.

V is TRBV6-1 and J is TRBJ1-6; D is uncertain. This CDR3 has 15 amino acids. V was trimmed by 2 bases and J by 0 bases, leaving 5 bases between them. Germline V lookup: CDR1 MNHNS, CDR2 SASEGT. CDR3 sequence (DNA): TGTGCCAGCAGTGAAAGGAGCTCCTATAATTCACCCCTCCACTTT. Residues: CASSERSSYNSPLHF.

This chain uses TRBV24-1 with TRBJ2-5; 10 nucleotides agree with TRBD1. The V and J ends lost 3 bases and 5 bases, in that order; junction bases with no gene match: 5. Germline V gene sequence: CDR1 KGHDR, CDR2 SFDVKD. The CDR3 sequence is 15 residues long. CDR3 residues: CATSDAGTGEETQYF. In DNA, the CDR3 is TGTGCCACCAGTGATGCCGGGACAGGGGAGGAGACCCAGTACTTC.

The chain links TRBV19 to TRBJ1-5; D ambiguous. V was cut by 1 base and J by 7 bases, with 11 bases left in between. The germline gives CDR1 LNHDA, CDR2 SQIVND (reference sequence). This CDR3 comprises 14 residues. CDR3 residues: CASSIGEDWQPQHF. The CDR3 DNA reads TGTGCCAGTAGTATAGGGGAGGACTGGCAGCCCCAGCATTTT.

This chain joins TRBV29-1 and TRBJ1-5; 9 nucleotides line up with TRBD1. The CDR3 length is 16 residues. The V gene's germline CDR1 is SQVTM and CDR2 ANQGSEA. The J segment lost 2 bases and the V segment lost 5 bases, leaving 10 bases of the junction unmatched. The CDR3 DNA reads as TGCAGCGTTAAGGACAGGGGCGAATACGGCAATCAGCCCCAGCATTTT. Translation gives CSVKDRGEYGNQPQHF.

The CDR3 protein is CASSLRTGALNQPQHF. CDR3 DNA sequence: TGTGCCAGCAGCCTCCGGACAGGGGCACTCAATCAGCCCCAGCATTTT. The V gene is TRBV7-8, the J gene TRBJ1-5; 9 nucleotides match TRBD1. Germline V gene lookup returns CDR1 SGHVS and CDR2 FQNEAQ. This CDR3 is built from 16 residues. The V segment lost 5 bases and the J segment 3 bases; nucleotides outside the gene matches: 8.

This chain uses TRBV20-1 with TRBJ1-1; D is perhaps TRBD1 (5 bases). This CDR3 comprises 14 residues. The germline V gene has CDR1 DFQATT and CDR2 SNEGSKA (reference sequence). V was pared by 3 bases and J by 4 bases, with 15 bases between. In nucleotides, the CDR3 is TGCAGTGCTAGTGAGCAGGGTCTTGGCACTGAAGCTTTCTTT. Residues: CSASEQGLGTEAFF.

In the case of this clone: Within the sample, other DNA sequences also encode this same CDR3. CDR3 loop: CASSLGQGGGYTF. The CDR3 coding sequence is TGTGCCAGCAGTTTAGGACAGGGTGGTGGCTACACCTTC. The V and J genes are TRBV12-3 or TRBV12-4 and TRBJ1-2, with 7 positions matching TRBD1. Trimming cost V 1 base and J 7 bases; bases outside gene matches: 3. CDR3 length: 13 residues.

The J gene is TRBJ2-7, the V gene TRBV7-2, with D tentatively TRBD1 (6 bases). The CDR3 runs 16 residues. V lost 5 bases, J lost 5 bases, and 22 bases lay in between. The V gene's germline CDR1 is SGHTA and CDR2 FQGNSA. The CDR3 spells CASSAGVIGGQNEQYF. CDR3 bases: TGTGCCAGCAGCGCCGGGGTGATAGGGGGTCAGAACGAGCAGTACTTC.

Notes on this clone: Other DNA sequences in this specimen translate into the identical CDR3. The rearrangement joins TRBV30 to TRBJ1-2; a possible D gene is TRBD1 (5 bases). Germline-derived CDR1 and CDR2 are GTSNPN and SVGIG (reference sequence). The CDR3 is 12 residues long. V was cut by 2 bases and J by 8 bases, with 12 bases left in between. The DNA for the CDR3 is TGTGCCTGGAGTAGACAGACTGGAGGCTACACCTTC. Translated: CAWSRQTGGYTF.

V gene TRBV7-2 combines with J gene TRBJ2-7, with 7 bases identical to TRBD1. This CDR3 is built from 12 residues. V shed 4 bases, J shed 6 bases, and the junction held 3 bases outside the gene matches. Germline CDR1 is SGHTA and CDR2 is FQGNSA. The DNA of the CDR3 is TGTGCCAGCAGCTCGGACAGGTTCGAGCAGTACTTC. Translation: CASSSDRFEQYF.

The chain uses TRBV11-3 and TRBJ2-5, with 8 positions matching TRBD1. From germline, CDR1 is SGHNT and CDR2 YENEEA. V shed 4 bases and J 4 bases; nucleotides not matched to a gene: 5. The CDR3 sequence is 14 residues long. Here the CDR3 DNA reads TGTGCCAGCAGCTACGCCAGGGGGCGAGAGACCCAGTACTTC. It specifies CASSYARGRETQYF.

The rearrangement joins TRBV19 to TRBJ2-7, with D possibly being TRBD2 (6 bases). CDR1 and CDR2 (germline): LNHDA, SQIVND (reference sequence). Trimming pared 5 bases from V and 0 bases from J, leaving 14 bases between. The length of the CDR3 is 15 residues. The CDR3 nucleotides are TGTGCCAGTAGTGGAAAAGCGGGTTACTCCTACGAGCAGTACTTC. This gives the protein CASSGKAGYSYEQYF.

The V and J genes are TRBV10-3 and TRBJ1-2, with D possibly TRBD1 on 6 matching bases. The CDR3 runs 14 residues. V was pared by 3 bases and J by 6 bases, with 14 bases between. The germline V gene has CDR1 ENHRY and CDR2 SYGVKD. As DNA, the CDR3 is TGTGCCATCAGTGAAGGCAGGGGAGTGGATGGCTACACCTTC. Protein: CAISEGRGVDGYTF.